Below, 21 T cell receptor beta chains from the same sample are listed, as sequenced in a study of neurological immune-mediated disorders. MiXCR was run by TCRdb on the 5' RACE reads, yielding one entry per CDR3 protein. The data contain about 46,000 distinct CDR3 sequences, approximately 3% of them singletons. The specimen was PBMCs. These receptors all stem from a woman aged 45-60 years with multiple sclerosis.

This clonotype showed up many times. The rearrangement links TRBV2 to TRBJ2-3, with D maybe TRBD2 (5 bases). The CDR3 consists of 12 residues. Germline V gene data show CDR1 as SNHLY and CDR2 as FYNNEI. V lost 7 bases to trimming and J lost 4 bases, with 9 bases between them. The chain's CDR3 is CASKPEADTQYF. The CDR3 nucleotides read TGTGCCAGCAAACCGGAGGCAGATACGCAGTATTTT.

This clonotype came up a few times. This chain uses TRBV6-1 with TRBJ1-2, with unresolved D. Per the germline V gene, CDR1 is MNHNS and CDR2 is SASEGT. The CDR3 contains 13 residues. Trimming removed 6 bases at V and 7 bases at J, with 15 bases between. In DNA form, the CDR3 reads TGTGCCAGCAGCGACCCCGGAAATGCTGGCTACACCTTC. Protein: CASSDPGNAGYTF.

This clonotype showed up just a few times. The CDR3 here is CSARVENSPLHF. CDR3 bases: TGCAGTGCTAGAGTTGAGAATTCACCCCTCCACTTT. This rearrangement joins TRBV20-1 to TRBJ1-6; no firm D call. Trimming took 1 base from V and 7 from J, leaving 5 bases between them. The germline CDR1 and CDR2 sequences are DFQATT and SNEGSKA (reference sequence). The CDR3 covers 12 residues.

This clonotype was observed at least ten times. This sequence joins TRBV15 and TRBJ2-2, with 7 bases identical to TRBD2. This CDR3 contains 14 residues. Germline trimming cut 4 bases from V and 9 bases from J; bases unmatched to any gene: 8. Germline CDR1 is LNHNV and CDR2 is YYDKDF (reference sequence). Here the CDR3 DNA reads TGTGCCACCAGCACCCGGACTAGTGAAAGGGAGCTGTTTTTT. Translating gives CATSTRTSERELFF.

This clonotype has a count of ten or more. The gene calls are TRBV12-3 or TRBV12-4 and TRBJ2-4; D ambiguous. The CDR3 covers 17 residues. Trimming stripped 1 base from V and 0 bases from J, with 13 bases between. The CDR3 bases are TGTGCCAGCAGTTTAGGTCGGACCGATTTAGCCAAAAACATTCAGTACTTC. Protein sequence: CASSLGRTDLAKNIQYF.

This clonotype has at least ten counts. This sequence joins TRBV10-3 and TRBJ2-7, with a tentative D call TRBD2 (6 bases). V was shortened by 3 bases and J by 4 bases, with 10 bases between the two germline ends. CDR3 length equals 13 residues. CDR1 and CDR2 (germline): ENHRY, SYGVKD. The DNA for the CDR3 is TGTGCCATCAGTGATGGTGGGGGGTACGAGCAGTACTTC. This gives the protein CAISDGGGYEQYF.

This clonotype was seen ten or more times. This chain uses TRBV4-2 with TRBJ2-1; no definite D call. Per germline, CDR1 LGHNA and CDR2 YNFKEQ. The length of the CDR3 is 16 residues. Trimming cost V 4 bases and J 0 bases, with 13 bases left between them. The CDR3 DNA reads as TGTGCCAGCAGCCCCAGTAGTACGCGCTCCTACAATGAGCAGTTCTTC. Translated: CASSPSSTRSYNEQFF.

This clonotype was seen many times. The chain combines TRBV5-1 with TRBJ2-7; D perhaps matches TRBD2 (6 bases). The CDR3 consists of 13 residues. Trimming took 7 bases from V and 0 from J, leaving 11 bases between them. CDR1 is SGHRS, CDR2 YFSETQ, per germline. The CDR3 sequence: CASHGGSSYEQYF. CDR3 DNA sequence: TGCGCCAGCCATGGGGGGTCCTCCTACGAGCAGTACTTC.

This clonotype has a count of ten or more. The V gene is TRBV7-2, the J gene TRBJ2-3, with a tentative D call TRBD2 (6 bases). Germline loops: CDR1 SGHTA, CDR2 FQGNSA. V was pared by 2 bases and J by 0 bases, with 12 bases between. The CDR3 is 16 residues long. The CDR3: CASSLNPGTSTDTQYF. In nucleotides, the CDR3 is TGTGCCAGCAGCTTAAACCCCGGGACTAGCACAGATACGCAGTATTTT.

This clonotype was seen ten or more times. The chain links TRBV11-2 to TRBJ1-2; 7 positions agree with TRBD1. The CDR3 loop spans 16 amino acids. The germline V gene encodes CDR1 SGHAT and CDR2 FQNNGV. J lost 4 bases, V lost 6 bases, and 14 bases had no gene match. In DNA form, the CDR3 reads TGTGCCAGCAGATATGACCCGGGACAGAGGTCCTATGGCTACACCTTC. Protein product: CASRYDPGQRSYGYTF.

This clonotype was seen only a few times. One end of the junction varies from germline; a read error may be responsible. The CDR3 sequence: CASSFNLDDQPQNF. The CDR3 DNA sequence: TGTGCCAGCAGCTTTAACTTAGACGATCAGCCCCAGAATTTT. The rearrangement joins TRBV11-2 to TRBJ1-5; D is unresolved. This CDR3 contains 14 residues. Germline V lookup: CDR1 SGHAT, CDR2 FQNNGV. The variable domain in full, completed from reference TRBV11-2 and TRBJ1-5, reads EAGVAQSPRYKIIEKRQSVAFWCNPISGHATLYWYQQILGQGPKLLIQFQNNGVVDDSQLPKDRFSAERLKGVDSTLKIQPAKLEDSAVYLCASSFNLDDQPQNFGDGTRLSIL.

This clonotype has only a few counts. The chain uses TRBV15 and TRBJ2-7; D remains ambiguous. The germline V gene has CDR1 LNHNV and CDR2 YYDKDF (reference sequence). This CDR3 is built from 14 residues. V lost 0 bases and J lost 2, with 8 bases in between. The CDR3 bases are TGTGCCACCAGCAGAGATGGAAGGCCCTACGAGCAGTACGTC. Amino acids: CATSRDGRPYEQYV.

In its sample, this clonotype was seen many times. The genes are TRBV7-2 and TRBJ1-1; D is possibly TRBD1 (5 bases). V gave up 4 bases and J gave up 0 bases, with 15 bases separating them. Germline V gene data show CDR1 as SGHTA and CDR2 as FQGNSA. The CDR3 has 16 amino acids. The CDR3 region has the DNA TGTGCCAGCAGCTCAACCGGGGGACTAGTGAACACTGAAGCTTTCTTT. This sequence encodes CASSSTGGLVNTEAFF.

This clonotype was detected ten times or more. The rearrangement joins TRBV5-6 to TRBJ1-1; the D is unclear. Germline assignment: CDR1 SGHDT and CDR2 YYEEEE. Trimming left V 0 bases short and J 3 bases short, with 6 bases between. CDR3 length equals 13 residues. In nucleotides, the CDR3 is TGTGCCAGCAGCTTGGGGCGGGACACTGAAGCTTTCTTT. Its translation is CASSLGRDTEAFF.

This clonotype was seen ten or more times. The genes are TRBV5-1 and TRBJ2-5; no clear D gene. The CDR3 extends over 13 amino acids. V lost 0 bases and J 5 bases, leaving 8 bases between the germline ends. Germline CDR1 is SGHRS and CDR2 is YFSETQ. DNA of the CDR3: TGCGCCAGCAGCTTGGGAGCGAGGGAGACCCAGTACTTC. Translation: CASSLGARETQYF.

The rearrangement links TRBV7-3 to TRBJ2-3, with a tentative D call TRBD2 (5 bases). Germline V gene lookup returns CDR1 SGHTA and CDR2 FQGTGA. The germline V and J ends were trimmed by 4 bases and 5 bases, with 7 bases remaining between them. This CDR3 comprises 12 residues. The CDR3 loop reads CASSSGGDTQYF. The CDR3 DNA reads as TGTGCCAGCAGCTCAGGAGGAGATACGCAGTATTTT.

On this clonotype: A read error may be the cause here, since a much bigger clone is one base away. The rearrangement uses TRBV20-1 and TRBJ1-5; a weak D match, TRBD1 (6 bases). The germline V gene encodes CDR1 DFQATT and CDR2 SNEGSKA (reference sequence). V was trimmed by 3 bases and J by 3 bases, leaving 15 bases between them. This CDR3 has 15 amino acids. Written as DNA, the CDR3 is TGCAGTGCTAGTAGGGGGGGAAAGACCAATCAGCCCCAGCATTTT. Protein sequence: CSASRGGKTNQPQHF.

By sample fraction, this clonotype is medium-sized (0.01 to 0.1%). The chain recombines TRBV20-1 with TRBJ1-2, with a possible D match to TRBD1 (5 bases). Germline CDR1 reads DFQATT; CDR2 reads SNEGSKA (reference sequence). This CDR3 spans 14 amino acids. V was cut by 5 bases and J by 1 base, with 14 bases left in between. CDR3 nucleotides: TGCAGTGCTCAAGAAGGGGAGCGTAACTATGGCTACACCTTC. Protein product: CSAQEGERNYGYTF.

This clonotype was seen many times. V and J are TRBV7-8 and TRBJ2-1; 9 nucleotides align to TRBD2. The germline gives CDR1 SGHVS, CDR2 FQNEAQ. V trimming: 1 base; J trimming: 3 bases; junction bases outside the gene matches: 7. The CDR3 covers 17 residues. Here the CDR3 reads CASSLGAASGNYNEQFF. CDR3 nucleotides: TGTGCCAGCAGCTTAGGAGCGGCTAGCGGGAACTACAATGAGCAGTTCTTC.

This clonotype has a count of ten or more. The V and J genes are TRBV20-1 and TRBJ1-1; 7 bases fit TRBD1. This CDR3 region has 12 residues. The trim removed 3 bases at V and 9 bases at J, leaving 7 bases unmatched. Germline CDR1 DFQATT, CDR2 SNEGSKA (reference sequence). The CDR3 protein is CSARDRPIQAFF. In nucleotides, the CDR3 is TGCAGTGCTAGGGACAGGCCAATTCAAGCTTTCTTT.

This clonotype was recorded many times. J is TRBJ2-5 and V is TRBV24-1; D possibly matches TRBD1 or TRBD2 (6 bases each). The ends were cut back, 1 base at V and 5 bases at J, with 19 bases in the middle. The CDR3 is 17 residues long. CDR1 and CDR2 (germline): KGHDR, SFDVKD. DNA of the CDR3: TGTGCCACCAGTGATTTAAAGGGGGGCGGACTGGGTGAGACCCAGTACTTC. Its protein product is CATSDLKGGGLGETQYF.